The text below deals with one TCR beta chain. The antigen is unknown. The germline V gene has CDR1 KGHSH and CDR2 LQKENI. The junction had 9 bases not matched to a gene; V was cut back by 1 base and J by 6 bases. The CDR3 totals 15 residues. This entry belongs to a study of T-cell memory formation after mild COVID-19. Background on the study: Largely donor-specific sequence clusters came from a couple of donors.

The study's findings and limits: Memory sampled before infection contained some responding clones, suggesting cross-reactive memory joined. Among CD4+ contracting clones, most were CM and EM, and CD8+ ones EMRA.

TCRdb itself ran the 5' RACE reads through MiXCR, one entry per CDR3 protein. Of over 45,000 distinct CDR3 sequences detected, approximately 30% appear once; the ten largest clones hold roughly 41%. This clonotype was sampled from a man aged 18 to 29 who had mild COVID-19 (a few samples of this study predate the infection). Cell type and time point are not known. Specimen: PBMCs or a T cell subset sorted from them (not recorded which). The J gene is TRBJ2-7, the V gene TRBV18, with TRBD2 identical over 7 bases. The CDR3 region has the DNA TGTGCCAGCTCACCACTAGCCAGCGGGGTTCCCGAGCAGTACTTC. Translation: CASSPLASGVPEQYF.